The clone carrying this T cell receptor beta chain has a handful of counts. Its antigen is as yet unknown. The sample comes from a study of blood T cells in healthy people across ages. V was clipped by 4 bases and J by 4 bases, with 15 bases between them. CDR3 length: 15 amino acids. Germline V CDR1 and CDR2: SNHLY, FYNNEI. General study findings and limits: A greater number of naive CD4+ cells and higher diversity distinguished long-lived donors from aged donors.

A second PCR of 7 to 11 cycles used a sample-barcoded 5' primer and a J-beta primer mix. Through a template-switch adaptor with 12 random nucleotides, each cDNA molecule received a tag. At least 3 million CDR3-containing paired-end reads were obtained per sample. TCRdb redid the calling of the 5' RACE reads with MiXCR, one entry per CDR3 protein. The table records over 750,000 distinct CDR3 sequences, just under 25% of them present only once. The sample was also linked to a second study, of T cells of mothers and their children.

This TCR came from a boy between 5 and 17 years old in good health. The sample taken for sequencing was blood. V is TRBV2 and J is TRBJ2-3; D is perhaps TRBD1 (5 bases). The CDR3 sequence: CASSGVTGGSDTQYF. CDR3 nucleotide sequence: TGTGCCAGCAGTGGAGTTACAGGCGGATCAGATACGCAGTATTTT.